The text below deals with one T cell receptor beta chain. Its antigen is undetermined. The sample is drawn from a study of cytotoxic CD8 clonotypes in ibrutinib-treated CLL. Study in general: Across the patients, under 12 were relapsed/refractory, roughly 16 treatment-naive and approximately 17 IGHV unmutated. Study results and limitations: Before falling back toward baseline at progression, clonality had risen at the time of ibrutinib response.

V gave up 1 base and J gave up 4 bases; unmatched junction bases: 3. Per the germline V gene, CDR1 is SGHVS and CDR2 is FQNEAQ. The CDR3 is made up of 16 amino acids. The method was immunoSEQ multiplex PCR; TCRdb's version includes in-frame clones alone and lacks a portion of them. The data hold 250,000 to 350,000 clones, with approximately 79% observed a single time. The genes are TRBV7-8 and TRBJ2-2; 10 bases map to TRBD1. This TCR came from a human donor with chronic lymphocytic leukemia. Sequences were derived from PBMCs, sampled at disease progression, from a patient treated with ibrutinib. The chain's CDR3 is CASSLEGTGVTGELFF. CDR3 DNA sequence: TGTGCCAGCAGCTTAGAGGGGACAGGGGTCACCGGGGAGCTGTTTTTT.